The source of this TCR beta chain is a study of PD-L1 blockade in urothelial cancer. Study in general: Analyses were performed on blood at 3 weeks after treatment start (the second dose) and at 6 weeks.

PCRs were each spiked with synthetic TCR analog templates. TCRdb's table, derived via immunoSEQ multiplex PCR, lists solely in-frame clones and lacks some. The data hold tens of thousands of clones, with approximately 80% observed a single time. V shed 3 bases and J shed 0 bases, with 7 bases lying between them. Looked up from germline, CDR1 is SGDLS and CDR2 is YYNGEE. CDR3 length equals 14 residues. This receptor was taken from a man aged 70-80 years with urothelial cancer. This specimen was PBMCs, taken around atezolizumab (anti-PD-L1) treatment. The chain links TRBV9 to TRBJ1-5; no clear D gene. The CDR3, as DNA: TGTGCCAGCAGCGCAACAGTTAGCAATCAGCCCCAGCATTTT. Its translation is CASSATVSNQPQHF.